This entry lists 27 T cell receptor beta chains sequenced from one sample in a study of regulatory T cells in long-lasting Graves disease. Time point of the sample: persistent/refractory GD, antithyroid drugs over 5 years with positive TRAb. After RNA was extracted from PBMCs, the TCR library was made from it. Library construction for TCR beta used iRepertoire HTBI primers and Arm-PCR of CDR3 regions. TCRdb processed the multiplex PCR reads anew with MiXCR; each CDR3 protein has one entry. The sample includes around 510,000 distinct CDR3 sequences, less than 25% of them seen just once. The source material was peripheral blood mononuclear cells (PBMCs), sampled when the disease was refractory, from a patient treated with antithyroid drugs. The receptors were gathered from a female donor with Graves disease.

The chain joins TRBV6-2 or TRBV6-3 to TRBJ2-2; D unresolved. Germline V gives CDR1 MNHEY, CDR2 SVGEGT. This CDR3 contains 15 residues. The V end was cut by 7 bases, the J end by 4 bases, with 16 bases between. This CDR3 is CASTLWASSTGELFF. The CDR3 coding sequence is TGTGCCAGCACCCTCTGGGCCTCGAGCACCGGGGAGCTGTTTTTT.

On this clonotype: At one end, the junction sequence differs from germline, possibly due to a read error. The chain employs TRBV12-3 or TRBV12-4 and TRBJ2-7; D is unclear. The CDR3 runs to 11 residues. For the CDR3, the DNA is TGTGCCAACAGTTTACTATACGAGCAGTACTTC. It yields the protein CANSLLYEQYF.

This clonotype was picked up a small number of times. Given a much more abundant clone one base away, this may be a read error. CDR3 nucleotide sequence: TGTGCCAGCAGTTACTCGATGAAATTGGACAGGGGAAAATTTGTGCAGCCCCAGTATTTT. Its translation is CASSYSMKLDRGKFVQPQYF. V usage is TRBV6-5 and J usage is TRBJ1-5; 9 positions agree with TRBD1. The DNA matches TRBJ2-3 better at its end, which makes the J call doubtful. The CDR3 is 20 amino acids. In germline, CDR1 is MNHEY, CDR2 SVGAGI.

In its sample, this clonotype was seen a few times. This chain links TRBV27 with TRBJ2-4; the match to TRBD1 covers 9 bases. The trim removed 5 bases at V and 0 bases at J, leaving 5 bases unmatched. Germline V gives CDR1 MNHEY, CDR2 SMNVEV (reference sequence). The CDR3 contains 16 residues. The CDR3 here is CASSNRGRGAKNIQYF. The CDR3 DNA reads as TGTGCCAGCAGTAACAGGGGGCGGGGAGCCAAAAACATTCAGTACTTC.

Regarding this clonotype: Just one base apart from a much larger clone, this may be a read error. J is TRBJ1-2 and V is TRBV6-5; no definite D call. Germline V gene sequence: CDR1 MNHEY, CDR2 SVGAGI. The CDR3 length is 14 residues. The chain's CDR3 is CASSYSFSNYGHTF. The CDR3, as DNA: TGTGCCAGCAGTTACTCGTTCAGCAACTATGGCCACACCTTC.

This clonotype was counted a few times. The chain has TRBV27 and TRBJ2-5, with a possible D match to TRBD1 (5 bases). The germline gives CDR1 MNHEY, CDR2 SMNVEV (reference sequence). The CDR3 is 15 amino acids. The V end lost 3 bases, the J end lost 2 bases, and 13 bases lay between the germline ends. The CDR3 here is CASSFLDRAQETQYF. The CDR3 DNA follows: TGTGCCAGCAGTTTTCTCGACAGAGCTCAAGAGACCCAGTACTTC.

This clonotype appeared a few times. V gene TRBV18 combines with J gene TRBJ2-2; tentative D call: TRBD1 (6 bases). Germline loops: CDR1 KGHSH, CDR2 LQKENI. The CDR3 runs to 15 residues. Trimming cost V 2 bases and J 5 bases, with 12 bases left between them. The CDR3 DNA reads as TGTGCCAGCTCACCATGGGACACATATACCGGGGAGCTGTTTTTT. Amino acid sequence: CASSPWDTYTGELFF.

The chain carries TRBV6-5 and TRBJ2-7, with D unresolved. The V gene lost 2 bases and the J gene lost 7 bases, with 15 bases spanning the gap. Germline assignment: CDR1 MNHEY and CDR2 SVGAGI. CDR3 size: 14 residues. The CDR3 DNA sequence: TGTGCCAGCAGTTACGAGACCATAAATGGAGAGCAGTACTTC. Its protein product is CASSYETINGEQYF.

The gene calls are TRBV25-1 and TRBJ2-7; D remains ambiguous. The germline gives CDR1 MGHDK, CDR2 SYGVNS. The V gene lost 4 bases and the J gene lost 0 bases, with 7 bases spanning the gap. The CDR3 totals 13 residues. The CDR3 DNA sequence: TGTGCCAGCAGTGCCGACACCTCCTACGAGCAGTACTTC. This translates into CASSADTSYEQYF.

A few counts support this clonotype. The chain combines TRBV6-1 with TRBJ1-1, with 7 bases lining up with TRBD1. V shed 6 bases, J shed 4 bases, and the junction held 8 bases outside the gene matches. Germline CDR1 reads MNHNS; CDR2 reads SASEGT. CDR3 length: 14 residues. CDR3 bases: TGTGCCAGCAGCCTCCGGACAGGACCCACTGAAGCTTTCTTT. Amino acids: CASSLRTGPTEAFF.

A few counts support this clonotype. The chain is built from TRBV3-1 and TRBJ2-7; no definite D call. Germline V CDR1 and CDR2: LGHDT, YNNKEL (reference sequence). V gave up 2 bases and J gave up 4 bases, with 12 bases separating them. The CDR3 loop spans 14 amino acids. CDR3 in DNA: TGTGCCAGCAGCCAATCCCCTTTGGCGTACGAGCAGTACTTC. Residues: CASSQSPLAYEQYF.

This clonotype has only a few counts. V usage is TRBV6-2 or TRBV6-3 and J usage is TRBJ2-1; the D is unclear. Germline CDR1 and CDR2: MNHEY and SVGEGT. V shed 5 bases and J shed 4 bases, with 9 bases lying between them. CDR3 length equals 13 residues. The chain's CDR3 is CASSVSVYNEQFF. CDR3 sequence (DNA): TGTGCCAGCAGTGTGTCAGTTTACAATGAGCAGTTCTTC.

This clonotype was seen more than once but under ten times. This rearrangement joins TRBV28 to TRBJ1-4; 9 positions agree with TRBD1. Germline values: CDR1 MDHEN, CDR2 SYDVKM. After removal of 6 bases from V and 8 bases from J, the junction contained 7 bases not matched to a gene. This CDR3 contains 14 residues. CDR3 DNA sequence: TGTGCCAGCAGCTTTACAGGGGGCAGAGAAAAACTGTTTTTT. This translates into CASSFTGGREKLFF.

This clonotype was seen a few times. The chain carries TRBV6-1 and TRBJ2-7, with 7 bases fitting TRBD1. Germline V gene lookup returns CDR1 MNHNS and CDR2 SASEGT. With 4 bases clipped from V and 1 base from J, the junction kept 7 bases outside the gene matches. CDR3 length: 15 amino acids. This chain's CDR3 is CASSAYRGPSYEQYF. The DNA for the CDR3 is TGTGCCAGCAGTGCATACAGGGGACCTTCCTACGAGCAGTACTTC.

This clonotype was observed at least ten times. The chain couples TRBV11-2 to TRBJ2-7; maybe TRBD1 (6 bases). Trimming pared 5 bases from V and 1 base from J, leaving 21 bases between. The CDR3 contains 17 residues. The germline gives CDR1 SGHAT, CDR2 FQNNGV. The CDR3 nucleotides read TGTGCCAGCAGCCCATATAGACTTGGGGGCCGATCCTACGAGCAGTACTTC. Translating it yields CASSPYRLGGRSYEQYF.

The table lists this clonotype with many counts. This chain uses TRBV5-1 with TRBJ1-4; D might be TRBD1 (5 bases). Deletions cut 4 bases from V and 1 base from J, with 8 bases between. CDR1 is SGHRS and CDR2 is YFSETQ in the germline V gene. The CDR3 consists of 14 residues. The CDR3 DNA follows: TGCGCCAGCAGCATAGGGGTAACTAATGAAAAACTGTTTTTT. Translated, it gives CASSIGVTNEKLFF.

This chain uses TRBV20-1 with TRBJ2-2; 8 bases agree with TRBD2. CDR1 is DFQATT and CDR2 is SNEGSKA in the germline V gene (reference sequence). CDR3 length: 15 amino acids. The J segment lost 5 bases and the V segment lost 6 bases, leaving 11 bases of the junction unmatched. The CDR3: CSAEAAGGRTGELFF. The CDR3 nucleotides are TGCAGTGCCGAGGCGGCGGGAGGACGGACCGGGGAGCTGTTTTTT.

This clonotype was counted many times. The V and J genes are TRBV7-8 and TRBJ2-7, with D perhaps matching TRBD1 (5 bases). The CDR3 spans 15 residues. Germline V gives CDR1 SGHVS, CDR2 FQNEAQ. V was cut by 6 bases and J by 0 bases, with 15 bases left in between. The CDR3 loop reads CASRTSQGSSYEQYF. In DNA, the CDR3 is TGTGCCAGCAGGACCTCGCAGGGCAGCTCCTACGAGCAGTACTTC.

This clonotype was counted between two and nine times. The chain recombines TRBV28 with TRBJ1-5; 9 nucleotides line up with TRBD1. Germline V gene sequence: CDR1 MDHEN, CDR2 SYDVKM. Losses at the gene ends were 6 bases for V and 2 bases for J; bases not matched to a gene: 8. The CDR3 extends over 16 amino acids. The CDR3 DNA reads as TGTGCCAGCAGCCCTCACAGGGGGCCGGGCAATCAGCCCCAGCATTTT. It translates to CASSPHRGPGNQPQHF.

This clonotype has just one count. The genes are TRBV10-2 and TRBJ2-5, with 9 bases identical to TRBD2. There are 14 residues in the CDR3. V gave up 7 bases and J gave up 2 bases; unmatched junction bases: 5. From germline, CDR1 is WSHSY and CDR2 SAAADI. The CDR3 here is CASNRGLAQETQYF. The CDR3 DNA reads TGCGCCAGCAACAGGGGACTAGCTCAAGAGACCCAGTACTTC.

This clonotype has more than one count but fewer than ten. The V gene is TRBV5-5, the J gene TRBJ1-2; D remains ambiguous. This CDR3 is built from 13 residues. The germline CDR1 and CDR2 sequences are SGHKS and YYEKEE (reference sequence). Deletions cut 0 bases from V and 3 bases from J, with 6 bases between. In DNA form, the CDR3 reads TGTGCCAGCAGCTTGGGTCAGCACTATGGCTACACCTTC. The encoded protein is CASSLGQHYGYTF. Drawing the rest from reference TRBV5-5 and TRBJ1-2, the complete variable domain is DAGVTQSPTHLIKTRGQQVTLRCSPISGHKSVSWYQQVLGQGPQFIFQYYEKEERGRGNFPDRFSARQFPNYSSELNVNALLLGDSALYLCASSLGQHYGYTFGSGTRLTVV.

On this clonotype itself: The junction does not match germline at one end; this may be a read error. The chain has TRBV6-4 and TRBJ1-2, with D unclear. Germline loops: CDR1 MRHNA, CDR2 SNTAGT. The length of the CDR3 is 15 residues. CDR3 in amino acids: CASSYSYGNNYSYTF. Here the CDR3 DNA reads TGTGCCAGCAGTTACTCTTACGGAAATAACTATAGCTACACCTTC.

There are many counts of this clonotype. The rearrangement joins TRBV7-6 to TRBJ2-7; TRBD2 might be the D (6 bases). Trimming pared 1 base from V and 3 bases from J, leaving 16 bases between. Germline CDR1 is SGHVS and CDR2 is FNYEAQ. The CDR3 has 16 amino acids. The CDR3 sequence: CASSLEVGGPIYEQYF. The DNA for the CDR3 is TGTGCCAGCAGCTTAGAGGTGGGAGGACCTATCTACGAGCAGTACTTC.

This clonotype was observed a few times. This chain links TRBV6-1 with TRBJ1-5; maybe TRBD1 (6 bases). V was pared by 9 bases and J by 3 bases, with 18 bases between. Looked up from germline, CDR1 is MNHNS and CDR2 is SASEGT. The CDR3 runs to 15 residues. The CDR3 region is CASTLDRGPNQPQHF. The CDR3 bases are TGTGCCAGTACGTTGGACAGAGGGCCCAATCAGCCCCAGCATTTT.

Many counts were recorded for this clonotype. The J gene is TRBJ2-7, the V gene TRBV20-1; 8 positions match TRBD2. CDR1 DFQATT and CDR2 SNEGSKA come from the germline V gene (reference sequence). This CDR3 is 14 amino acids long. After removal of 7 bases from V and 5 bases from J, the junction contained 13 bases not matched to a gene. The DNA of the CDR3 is TGCAGTGTCAACCTGGGCGGGGGGCTCAACGAGCAGTACTTC. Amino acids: CSVNLGGGLNEQYF.

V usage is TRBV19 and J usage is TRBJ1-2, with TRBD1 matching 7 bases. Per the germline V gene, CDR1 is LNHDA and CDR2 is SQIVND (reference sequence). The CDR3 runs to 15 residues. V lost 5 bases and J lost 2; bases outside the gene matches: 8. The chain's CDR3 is CASSADRQGNYGYTF. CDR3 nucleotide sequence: TGTGCCAGTAGTGCCGATAGACAGGGAAACTATGGCTACACCTTC.

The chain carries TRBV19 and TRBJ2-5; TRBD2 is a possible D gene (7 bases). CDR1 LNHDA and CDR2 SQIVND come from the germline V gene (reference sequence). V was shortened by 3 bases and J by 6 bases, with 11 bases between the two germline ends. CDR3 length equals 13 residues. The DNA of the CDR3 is TGTGCCAGTAGTATGAGCGGGGACAAGACCCAGTACTTC. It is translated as CASSMSGDKTQYF. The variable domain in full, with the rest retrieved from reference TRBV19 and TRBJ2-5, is DGGITQSPKYLFRKEGQNVTLSCEQNLNHDAMYWYRQDPGQGLRLIYYSQIVNDFQKGDIAEGYSVSREKKESFPLTVTSAQKNPTAFYLCASSMSGDKTQYFGPGTRLLVL.